This entry is about one TCR beta chain. The data were obtained in a study of blood T cell repertoires in COVID-19. The wider study: COVID-19 samples collected from the United States, Italy and Spain covered acute and convalescent phases. PBMCs, B-cell-depleted T cells, or T cells were the source of the cDNA or gDNA that made up the material.

The germline V gene encodes CDR1 LGHDT and CDR2 YNNKEL (reference sequence). Losses at the gene ends were 4 bases for V and 7 bases for J; bases not matched to a gene: 6. This CDR3 has 16 residues. Original handling: The authors estimated nucleated cell counts from reference gene primer amplification. Data came from immunoSEQ multiplex PCR; TCRdb stores just in-frame clones and leaves some out. V and J calls and clone size come straight from that table; D and trimming were deduced from the DNA. The sample carries some 200,000 clones, roughly 88% recorded once. The clonotype was recovered from a human donor in a cohort sampled during active COVID-19. The chain links TRBV3-1 (or the pseudogene TRBV3-2) to TRBJ2-1, with 14 bases lining up with TRBD2. The sequenced sample consisted of peripheral blood. This CDR3 is CASSLGTSGRGNEQFF. The CDR3 DNA reads TGTGCCAGCAGCCTGGGGACTAGCGGGAGAGGAAATGAGCAGTTCTTC.